The 27 T cell receptor beta chains below were found in one sample sequenced in a study of blood T cell repertoires in COVID-19. The data were produced by immunoSEQ multiplex PCR, yet TCRdb's version contains in-frame clones alone and is incomplete. Of 170,000 or so clones listed, 85% to 95% are singletons. Specimen: peripheral blood. The receptors shown here come from a man in his fifties or sixties with acute or convalescent COVID-19.

In DNA, the CDR3 is TGTGCCAGCAGCTTTGGCCGGCTAGCGGGAGGTAATGAGCAGTTCTTC. Its translation: CASSFGRLAGGNEQFF. The genes are TRBV7-8 and TRBJ2-1; the match to TRBD2 covers 11 bases. The CDR3 sequence is 16 residues long. Unmatched junction bases numbered 8, after V lost 3 bases and J lost 7 bases. Germline V CDR1 and CDR2: SGHVS, FQNEAQ.

The CDR3: CARGREAYEQYF. Here the CDR3 DNA reads TGTGCCAGGGGGCGGGAGGCCTACGAGCAGTACTTC. The genes are TRBV2 and TRBJ2-7; 8 nucleotides match TRBD2. With V trimmed by 9 bases and J by 2 bases, 3 bases remained unmatched. CDR1 is SNHLY and CDR2 is FYNNEI in the germline V gene. There are 12 residues in the CDR3.

This chain joins TRBV4-1 and TRBJ1-4; no clear D gene. The CDR3 length is 14 residues. V was cut by 2 bases and J by 7 bases, with 11 bases left in between. Germline loops: CDR1 MGHRA, CDR2 YSYEKL. The CDR3 region has the DNA TGCGCCAGCAGCCAATCAGTTAGGAGTGAAAAACTGTTTTTT. As protein: CASSQSVRSEKLFF.

The rearrangement uses TRBV4-2 and TRBJ2-3; 9 bases align to TRBD2. Trimming at V came to 4 bases and at J to 1 base, leaving 3 bases not matched to a gene. Germline V CDR1 and CDR2: LGHNA, YNFKEQ. The length of the CDR3 is 15 residues. The CDR3 here is CASSPLAGGTDTQYF. The CDR3 coding sequence is TGTGCCAGCAGCCCTTTAGCGGGGGGCACAGATACGCAGTATTTT.

CDR3 residues: CASSQGRGRGGANVLTF. Written as DNA, the CDR3 is TGCGCCAGCAGCCAGGGAAGGGGGCGCGGTGGGGCCAACGTCCTGACTTTC. The rearrangement links TRBV4-1 to TRBJ2-6; 7 bases are shared with TRBD1. This CDR3 spans 17 amino acids. With 3 bases clipped from V and 3 bases from J, the junction kept 8 bases outside the gene matches. Germline CDR1 and CDR2: MGHRA and YSYEKL.

The chain links TRBV9 to TRBJ2-5; D possibly corresponds to TRBD1 (6 bases). V shed 3 bases and J shed 4 bases, with 10 bases lying between them. Germline V gene lookup returns CDR1 SGDLS and CDR2 YYNGEE. The CDR3 covers 13 residues. The CDR3 DNA sequence: TGTGCCAGCAGCGGACGGGACACAGAGACCCAGTACTTC. Protein: CASSGRDTETQYF.

The chain employs TRBV7-9 and TRBJ1-1; D gene ambiguous. The V end lost 3 bases, the J end lost 4 bases, and 9 bases lay between the germline ends. Germline CDR1 is SEHNR and CDR2 is FQNEAQ (reference sequence). CDR3 length equals 13 residues. CDR3: CASSFLGATEAFF. The CDR3 region has the DNA TGTGCCAGCAGCTTTTTAGGAGCCACTGAAGCTTTCTTT.

This chain joins TRBV28 and TRBJ1-2; weak D call: TRBD1 (5 bases). Germline CDR1 reads MDHEN; CDR2 reads SYDVKM. The CDR3 contains 14 residues. Trimming stripped 5 bases from V and 8 bases from J, with 18 bases between. Here the CDR3 DNA reads TGTGCCAGCAGTACTCTCTCGGAGGGGAAGGGCTACACCTTC. It is translated as CASSTLSEGKGYTF.

The rearrangement joins TRBV14 to TRBJ2-1; D uncertain. In germline, CDR1 is SGHDN, CDR2 FVKESK. The CDR3 has 12 residues. Trimming removed 1 base from V and 10 bases from J, with 8 bases in between. The CDR3 DNA reads as TGTGCCAGCAGCCAAGGACTGACCGAGCAGTTCTTC. It encodes CASSQGLTEQFF.

The rearrangement uses TRBV24-1 and TRBJ2-1; D perhaps matches TRBD2 (6 bases). Trimming cost V 2 bases and J 0 bases, with 13 bases left between them. Germline CDR1 reads KGHDR; CDR2 reads SFDVKD. The CDR3 runs to 17 residues. CDR3 DNA: TGTGCCACCAGTGATTCGATTAGCGGTAGCTCCTACAATGAGCAGTTCTTC. Its protein is CATSDSISGSSYNEQFF.

The V call is TRBV29-1, the J call TRBJ1-2, with unresolved D. V lost 4 bases and J lost 4, with 13 bases in between. Germline CDR1 and CDR2: SQVTM and ANQGSEA. This CDR3 has 13 residues. CDR3 sequence: CSVALSGPYGYTF. The DNA of the CDR3 is TGCAGCGTTGCCCTATCCGGTCCCTATGGCTACACCTTC. Combining the CDR3 with reference TRBV29-1 and TRBJ1-2 gives the whole variable domain SAVISQKPSRDICQRGTSLTIQCQVDSQVTMMFWYRQQPGQSLTLIATANQGSEATYESGFVIDKFPISRPNLTFSTLTVSNMSPEDSSIYLCSVALSGPYGYTFGSGTRLTVV.

The J gene is TRBJ2-1, the V gene TRBV6-6; 8 nucleotides match TRBD2. Germline trimming cut 6 bases from V and 5 bases from J; bases unmatched to any gene: 9. Germline assignment: CDR1 MNHNY and CDR2 SVGAGI (reference sequence). The CDR3 runs to 15 residues. CDR3 protein: CASSRSGLGNNEQFF. The CDR3, as DNA: TGTGCCAGCAGCCGATCGGGACTAGGGAACAATGAGCAGTTCTTC.

To note about this clone: A read error may account for a junction end that differs from germline. The chain has TRBV28 and TRBJ1-2; 9 bases are shared with TRBD1. Per the germline V gene, CDR1 is MDHEN and CDR2 is SYDVKM. The length of the CDR3 is 14 residues. CDR3 in DNA: TGTGCCAGTCAATCCCGGGACAGGGTTCATGTAGGGGCCTTC. The encoded protein is CASQSRDRVHVGAF.

The chain has TRBV7-9 and TRBJ1-3, with D perhaps TRBD1 (5 bases). Germline V CDR1 and CDR2: SEHNR, FQNEAQ (reference sequence). The CDR3 contains 14 residues. V lost 5 bases to trimming and J lost 0 bases, with 8 bases between them. CDR3 DNA sequence: TGTGCCAGCAGCCCAGGGCACTCTGGAAACACCATATATTTT. Its translation: CASSPGHSGNTIYF.

The chain recombines TRBV7-2 with TRBJ1-1; TRBD1 matches 7 bases. This CDR3 has 14 amino acids. Trimming at V came to 2 bases and at J to 8 bases, leaving 8 bases not matched to a gene. Germline V gives CDR1 SGHTA, CDR2 FQGNSA. The CDR3 DNA sequence: TGTGCCAGCAGCTTACCCGGTGACAGGGACGAAGCTTTCTTT. It encodes CASSLPGDRDEAFF.

This chain connects TRBV27 to TRBJ1-2; D not certain. The CDR3 runs to 16 residues. CDR1 and CDR2 (germline): MNHEY, SMNVEV (reference sequence). Trimming removed 2 bases at V and 4 bases at J, with 17 bases between. CDR3 sequence (DNA): TGTGCCAGCAGTTTAGTATTTCCGGGTGCGGGCTATGGCTACACCTTC. This sequence encodes CASSLVFPGAGYGYTF.

CDR3 DNA sequence: TGTGCCAGTACCCGGACAGGGTCCACAGATACGCAGTATTTT. The encoded protein is CASTRTGSTDTQYF. This chain joins TRBV19 and TRBJ2-3, with 8 bases aligning to TRBD1. The CDR3 loop spans 14 amino acids. V shed 7 bases and J 2 bases; nucleotides not matched to a gene: 5. Germline V gives CDR1 LNHDA, CDR2 SQIVND (reference sequence).

This clone was detected only a few times. The J gene is TRBJ1-1, the V gene TRBV21-1; the D segment call TRBD1 is taken from the table without a DNA check. TRBV21-1 is reported as a pseudogene. The CDR3 has 16 residues. CDR3 amino acids: CASSNGVPDRGWEAFF. The CDR3 nucleotides are TGTGCCAGCAGCAATGGGGTCCCGGACAGGGGTTGGGAAGCTTTCTTT.

The chain employs TRBV7-8 and TRBJ1-5; no reliable D call. The germline V and J ends were trimmed by 8 bases and 1 base, with 18 bases remaining between them. From germline, CDR1 is SGHVS and CDR2 FQNEAQ. The CDR3 sequence is 16 residues long. The CDR3 region is CASVEESGLSNQPQHF. The CDR3 nucleotides are TGTGCCAGCGTGGAAGAATCGGGATTGAGCAATCAGCCCCAGCATTTT. Full variable domain (rest looked up from reference TRBV7-8 and TRBJ1-5): GAGVSQSPRYKVAKRGQDVALRCDPISGHVSLFWYQQALGQGPEFLTYFQNEAQLDKSGLPSDRFFAERPEGSVSTLKIQRTQQEDSAVYLCASVEESGLSNQPQHFGDGTRLSIL.

The J gene is TRBJ2-5, the V gene TRBV6-5, with D perhaps matching TRBD2 (6 bases). This CDR3 region has 16 residues. Per the germline V gene, CDR1 is MNHEY and CDR2 is SVGAGI. V was trimmed by 0 bases and J by 4 bases, leaving 15 bases between them. The DNA for the CDR3 is TGTGCCAGCAGTTACTCGAAGCTGGGGCGGGGAGAGACCCAGTACTTC. Its protein product is CASSYSKLGRGETQYF.

The rearrangement uses TRBV24-1 and TRBJ2-5; 11 bases fit TRBD1. CDR1 and CDR2 (germline): KGHDR, SFDVKD. The J segment lost 3 bases and the V segment lost 3 bases, leaving 8 bases of the junction unmatched. The CDR3 length is 17 residues. Here the CDR3 reads CATSDIGTGGSEETQYF. The DNA for the CDR3 is TGTGCCACCAGTGATATCGGGACAGGGGGTAGCGAAGAGACCCAGTACTTC.

The chain joins TRBV11-2 to TRBJ1-2, with TRBD1 identical over 8 bases. There are 15 residues in the CDR3. The ends lost 5 bases at V and 5 bases at J; junction bases unmatched: 10. CDR1 is SGHAT and CDR2 is FQNNGV in the germline V gene. Written as DNA, the CDR3 is TGTGCCAGCAGCGAAATCGGGGACAGGCCATATGGCTACACCTTC. It codes for CASSEIGDRPYGYTF.

This chain joins TRBV20-1 and TRBJ2-7; 9 bases are a match to TRBD2. Germline V gives CDR1 DFQATT, CDR2 SNEGSKA (reference sequence). The length of the CDR3 is 11 residues. DNA for the CDR3: TGCAGGTGTACTAGCGGGCACGAGCAGTACTTC. Translated: CRCTSGHEQYF.

The chain recombines TRBV19 with TRBJ1-1; D gene unclear. Germline-derived CDR1 and CDR2 are LNHDA and SQIVND (reference sequence). The CDR3 loop spans 13 amino acids. Trimming left V 7 bases short and J 1 base short, with 10 bases between. CDR3 sequence (DNA): TGTGCCAGTATGGTCCGGGAGAACACTGAAGCTTTCTTT. This sequence encodes CASMVRENTEAFF.

V usage is TRBV5-8 and J usage is TRBJ2-1, with a weak D call TRBD2 (7 bases). The V end lost 0 bases, the J end lost 5 bases, and 15 bases lay between the germline ends. CDR1 and CDR2 from the germline V gene are SGHTS and YDEGEE. CDR3 length equals 16 residues. CDR3 residues: CASSLDVGGPHNEQFF. DNA for the CDR3: TGTGCCAGCAGCTTGGATGTGGGGGGGCCCCACAATGAGCAGTTCTTC.

The J gene is TRBJ2-5, the V gene TRBV7-9, with a tentative D call TRBD2 (7 bases). V was trimmed by 1 base and J by 2 bases, leaving 14 bases between them. CDR3 size: 16 residues. Germline V gene lookup returns CDR1 SEHNR and CDR2 FQNEAQ (reference sequence). The CDR3 DNA reads TGTGCCAGCAGCTTAGGTGGGGGGGGCTGGCAAGAGACCCAGTACTTC. Its protein is CASSLGGGGWQETQYF.

The V gene is TRBV21-1, the J gene TRBJ2-3; the table gives TRBD2 as D, unverified against the DNA. TRBV21-1 is described as a pseudogene. The CDR3 covers 16 residues. CDR3 sequence: CASSRARLDRTDTQYF. In DNA form, the CDR3 reads TGTGCCAGCAGCAGGGCTCGACTAGACCGCACAGATACGCAGTATTTT.